This T cell receptor (beta chain) was sequenced for a study of cytomegalovirus exposure and HLA in healthy donors. This clone came up a few times. Its matching antigen is unknown. CDR3 length equals 14 residues. Per germline, CDR1 MNHNS and CDR2 SASEGT. The V gene end was trimmed by 7 bases and the J gene end by 6 bases; junction bases not matched to a gene: 5. Primers included in the PCR were 60 Vbeta and 13 Jbeta primers. Produced via immunoSEQ multiplex PCR; TCRdb's table is partial and in-frame only. The data show approximately 150,000 clones, with approximately 70% seen just once and around 3% held by the top ten. Whole-study findings and limits: Sequencing artifact likely explains a cluster of highly shared sequence variants.

This receptor was identified in a woman aged 40 to 50 in good health and CMV-seropositive. The sample taken for sequencing was PBMCs. The chain uses TRBV6-1 and TRBJ2-1, with 11 bases lining up with TRBD2. CDR3 region: CASTRLAGSNEQFF. In nucleotides, the CDR3 is TGTGCCAGCACCAGACTAGCGGGGTCCAATGAGCAGTTCTTC.